This paragraph reports one TCR beta chain. These data are taken from a study of cytotoxic CD8 clonotypes in ibrutinib-treated CLL. As for the study in general: Responses comprised around 24 partial and 2 complete; at median roughly 64 months, 14 remained remitted and approximately twelve progressed.

CDR3 length: 15 amino acids. The V and J ends lost 2 bases and 10 bases respectively, with 16 bases between them. CDR1 is SGHNT and CDR2 is YYREEE in the germline V gene (reference sequence). The repertoire was sequenced with immunoSEQ multiplex PCR; TCRdb's copy has only in-frame clones and lacks some. The table lists around 60,000 clones, less than 75% of them singletons. J is TRBJ1-6 and V is TRBV5-4; a possible D gene is TRBD1 (5 bases). This receptor was identified in a human donor with chronic lymphocytic leukemia. The specimen comprised PBMCs, sampled after 12 months of ibrutinib treatment. CDR3 sequence (DNA): TGTGCCAGCAGCTTCAGCCGGGACTCTGGATCACCCCTCCACTTT. Encoded protein: CASSFSRDSGSPLHF.